The clone carrying this T cell receptor (beta chain) is medium-sized by share. Thyroid surgery was preceded by no treatment in any patient. The data were obtained in a study of metastatic and nonmetastatic thyroid tumors. This CDR3 region has 15 residues. V shed 1 base and J shed 5 bases, with 16 bases lying between them. The V gene's germline CDR1 is GTSNPN and CDR2 SVGIG (reference sequence). Using MiXCR, TCRdb re-called clones from the PCR reads. The sample includes 4,900 or so clones, around 30% of them seen just once. Sequencing was carried out using adjacent normal tissue. The chain employs TRBV30 and TRBJ2-3; D is perhaps TRBD2 (6 bases). The sequence came from a female donor with papillary thyroid cancer or a benign thyroid nodule (not recorded which). Some clones in this sample may be carry-over from other donors' samples. The CDR3 DNA reads TGTGCCTGGAGTGGATCCGGGGGTTCCGTAGATACGCAGTATTTT. This encodes CAWSGSGGSVDTQYF.